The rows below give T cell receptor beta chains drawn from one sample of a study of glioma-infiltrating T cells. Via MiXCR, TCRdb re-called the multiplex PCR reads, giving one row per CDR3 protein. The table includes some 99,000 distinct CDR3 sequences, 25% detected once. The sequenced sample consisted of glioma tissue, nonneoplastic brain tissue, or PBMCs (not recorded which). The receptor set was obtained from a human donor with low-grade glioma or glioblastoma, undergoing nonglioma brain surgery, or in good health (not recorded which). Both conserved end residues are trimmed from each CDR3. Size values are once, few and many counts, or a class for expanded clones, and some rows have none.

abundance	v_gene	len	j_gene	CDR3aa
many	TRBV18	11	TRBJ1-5	ASSPTSNQPQH
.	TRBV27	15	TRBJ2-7	ASSPAWTPYSLYEQY
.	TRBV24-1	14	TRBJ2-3	ATNDLAGGRTDTRY
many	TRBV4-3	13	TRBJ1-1	ASSQRVLGNTEAF
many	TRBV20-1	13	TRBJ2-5	SATTGTDLQETQY
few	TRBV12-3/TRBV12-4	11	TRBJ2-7	ASSPRAGGEQY
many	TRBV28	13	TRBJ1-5	ASSLRQNLNQPQH
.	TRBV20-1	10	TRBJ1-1	RGHDSYPEAF
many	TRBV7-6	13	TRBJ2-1	ASSLSPSSYNEQF
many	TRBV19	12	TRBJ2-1	ASSAGPAYNEQF
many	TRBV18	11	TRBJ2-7	ASSPGRGYEQY
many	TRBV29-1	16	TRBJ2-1	SVETAGGPYSSYNEQF
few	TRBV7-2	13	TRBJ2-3	ASSLRVGNPDTQY
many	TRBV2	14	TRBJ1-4	ASSDFRATTNEKLF
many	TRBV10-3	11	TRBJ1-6	AISPIENSPLH
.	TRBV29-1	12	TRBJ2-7	SVDLDRGTYEQY
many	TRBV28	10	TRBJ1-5	ASTDSNQPQH
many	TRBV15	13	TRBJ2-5	ATSHRRREGETQY
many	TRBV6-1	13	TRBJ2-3	ASSPDLDGTDTQY